Shown below are 17 T cell receptor beta chains from a single sample sequenced in a study of blood T cell repertoires in COVID-19. The repertoire was sequenced with immunoSEQ multiplex PCR; TCRdb's copy has only in-frame clones and lacks some. Of more than 150,000 clones in the sample, around 83% are singletons; the top ten hold more than 0.75%. Material for sequencing was peripheral blood. The receptor set was obtained from a man aged 18 to 30 with acute or convalescent COVID-19.

This clone was seen only once. The chain carries TRBV7-3 and TRBJ1-3; 8 positions agree with TRBD1. CDR3 length: 15 residues. Per germline, CDR1 SGHTA and CDR2 FQGTGA. V dropped 6 bases and J dropped 2; count of bases not matched to a gene: 6. CDR3 sequence (DNA): TGTGCCAGCAGTCCAGGGGGCGCGACTGGAAACACCATATATTTT. Its protein is CASSPGGATGNTIYF.

This clone was observed a handful of times. The gene calls are TRBV12-3 or TRBV12-4 and TRBJ1-1; D not resolved. The CDR3 spans 13 residues. V was pared by 6 bases and J by 8 bases, with 16 bases between. In DNA form, the CDR3 reads TGTGCCAGCAGATATACATGGTCGGGGGAAGCTTTCTTT. Translation: CASRYTWSGEAFF.

The chain links TRBV11-3 to TRBJ2-1, with a possible D match to TRBD2 (6 bases). Germline assignment: CDR1 SGHNT and CDR2 YENEEA. CDR3 length equals 17 residues. The germline V and J ends were trimmed by 5 bases and 1 base, with 18 bases remaining between them. The CDR3 DNA is TGTGCCAGCAGCCCCCTGGAGGGACCTTTATCCTACAATGAGCAGTTCTTC. As protein: CASSPLEGPLSYNEQFF.

The chain uses TRBV19 and TRBJ2-1, with 8 bases matching TRBD2. The CDR3 runs to 16 residues. Germline V gene lookup returns CDR1 LNHDA and CDR2 SQIVND (reference sequence). V lost 5 bases and J lost 6; bases outside the gene matches: 12. CDR3 protein: CASSSQAGAPTNEQFF. CDR3 bases: TGTGCCAGTAGTTCCCAAGCGGGGGCCCCCACCAATGAGCAGTTCTTC.

The chain is built from TRBV29-1 and TRBJ1-3, with D tentatively TRBD1 (5 bases). The CDR3 runs to 14 residues. With 1 base removed from V and 0 bases from J, the gap between germline ends came to 7 bases. The germline V gene encodes CDR1 SQVTM and CDR2 ANQGSEA. CDR3 sequence: CSVEGQLSGNTIYF. In DNA form, the CDR3 reads TGCAGCGTTGAAGGACAGCTCTCTGGAAACACCATATATTTT.

The chain joins TRBV11-2 to TRBJ2-5, with TRBD1 as a possible D gene (5 bases). Germline loops: CDR1 SGHAT, CDR2 FQNNGV. The CDR3 is 12 residues long. V gave up 1 base and J gave up 11 bases, with 11 bases separating them. The CDR3 spells CASSLGVRQQYF. The CDR3 bases are TGTGCCAGCAGCTTAGGAGTCAGACAGCAGTACTTC.

CDR3 region: CASISQGVQNTEAFF. CDR3 DNA sequence: TGTGCCAGCATCTCACAGGGGGTGCAGAACACTGAAGCTTTCTTT. The genes are TRBV6-5 and TRBJ1-1, with 8 bases aligning to TRBD1. The trim removed 7 bases at V and 1 base at J, leaving 8 bases unmatched. Germline V gene data show CDR1 as MNHEY and CDR2 as SVGAGI. The CDR3 is 15 residues long.

This clone was counted a few times. The chain joins TRBV11-2 to TRBJ2-7; D is unresolved. The CDR3 spans 14 residues. Per germline, CDR1 SGHAT and CDR2 FQNNGV. This CDR3 is CASSLVGRVVSFSV. In DNA form, the CDR3 reads TGTGCCAGCAGCTTAGTGGGTCGGGTCGTATCCTTCTCCGTC.

CDR3 amino acids: CATSRERTGAYGYTF. CDR3 coding DNA: TGTGCCACCAGCAGAGAACGGACAGGCGCCTATGGCTACACCTTC. The rearrangement links TRBV15 to TRBJ1-2; 7 positions match TRBD1. Germline V lookup: CDR1 LNHNV, CDR2 YYDKDF (reference sequence). The length of the CDR3 is 15 residues. V dropped 0 bases and J dropped 4; count of bases not matched to a gene: 5.

V gene TRBV5-4 combines with J gene TRBJ1-2; TRBD1 matches at 8 bases. The CDR3 has 14 amino acids. Germline CDR1 SGHNT, CDR2 YYREEE (reference sequence). V was clipped by 3 bases and J by 6 bases; unmatched bases: 7. CDR3 bases: TGTGCCAGCAGCTCCAAGACAGGGGAAAATGGCTACACCTTC. Amino acid sequence: CASSSKTGENGYTF. The full variable domain, with the rest looked up from reference TRBV5-4 and TRBJ1-2, is ETGVTQSPTHLIKTRGQQVTLRCSSQSGHNTVSWYQQALGQGPQFIFQYYREEENGRGNFPPRFSGLQFPNYSSELNVNALELDDSALYLCASSSKTGENGYTFGSGTRLTVV.

The gene calls are TRBV6-5 and TRBJ1-2, with 10 bases aligning to TRBD1. The CDR3 spans 15 residues. V trimming: 5 bases; J trimming: 4 bases; junction bases outside the gene matches: 7. Germline V CDR1 and CDR2: MNHEY, SVGAGI. This CDR3 is CASSPQDRGVYGYTF. CDR3 DNA sequence: TGTGCCAGCAGTCCTCAGGACAGGGGGGTCTATGGCTACACCTTC.

The V call is TRBV19, the J call TRBJ1-2; D unclear. Germline V gene lookup returns CDR1 LNHDA and CDR2 SQIVND (reference sequence). V was shortened by 7 bases and J by 6 bases, with 21 bases between the two germline ends. The CDR3 length is 15 residues. DNA of the CDR3: TGTGCCAGTACCAAACCCCCGGGTCGAGAGGATGGCTACACCTTC. The encoded protein is CASTKPPGREDGYTF. Based on the CDR3 plus reference TRBV19 and TRBJ1-2, the full variable domain is DGGITQSPKYLFRKEGQNVTLSCEQNLNHDAMYWYRQDPGQGLRLIYYSQIVNDFQKGDIAEGYSVSREKKESFPLTVTSAQKNPTAFYLCASTKPPGREDGYTFGSGTRLTVV.

This chain uses TRBV13 with TRBJ1-2; D remains unclear. Germline V gene lookup returns CDR1 PRHDT and CDR2 FYEKMQ (reference sequence). The CDR3 loop spans 14 amino acids. Trimming removed 5 bases at V and 3 bases at J, with 13 bases between. CDR3 loop: CASSPQRNYYGYTF. For the CDR3, the DNA is TGTGCCAGCAGCCCCCAGCGGAATTACTATGGCTACACCTTC.

This clone was recorded once. The chain links TRBV5-1 to TRBJ1-2, with D perhaps TRBD1 (5 bases). V lost 0 bases and J lost 7, with 7 bases in between. Germline V lookup: CDR1 SGHRS, CDR2 YFSETQ. The CDR3 totals 12 residues. CDR3 residues: CASSLAGFGYTF. The DNA of the CDR3 is TGCGCCAGCAGCTTGGCAGGGTTTGGCTACACCTTC.

The J gene is TRBJ1-1, the V gene TRBV27; D unresolved. V was shortened by 4 bases and J by 4 bases, with 10 bases between the two germline ends. CDR3 length: 13 amino acids. Germline CDR1 and CDR2: MNHEY and SMNVEV (reference sequence). CDR3 protein: CASSYAWSTEAFF. CDR3 in DNA: TGTGCCAGCAGTTACGCTTGGAGCACTGAAGCTTTCTTT.

This sequence joins TRBV21-1 and TRBJ2-7; the tabulated D call, TRBD2, remains unverified against the DNA. TRBV21-1 counts as a pseudogene. This CDR3 is 16 amino acids long. This CDR3 is CASSTLGLAEPYEQYF. The CDR3 DNA is TGTGCCAGCAGTACCCTAGGACTAGCGGAACCCTACGAGCAGTACTTC.

The rearrangement links TRBV27 to TRBJ2-3; 7 bases are a match to TRBD2. V shed 5 bases, J shed 5 bases, and the junction held 7 bases outside the gene matches. CDR1 is MNHEY and CDR2 is SMNVEV in the germline V gene (reference sequence). The CDR3 sequence is 14 residues long. The CDR3 DNA reads TGTGCCAGCAGTCCTCTTCCTAGCGGAGATACGCAGTATTTT. This translates into CASSPLPSGDTQYF.